These T cell receptor beta chains were read from a single sample in a study of OX40 agonist ivuxolimab in advanced cancers. Method: immunoSEQ multiplex PCR; TCRdb's copy keeps in-frame clones and lacks some. The repertoire holds under 80,000 clones, about 90% seen once, with around 2.2% in the top ten. This material consisted of CD4+ or CD8+ T cells sorted from blood, taken in a trial of the OX40 agonist ivuxolimab. These receptors were obtained from an adult with an advanced solid tumor such as melanoma, head and neck, liver or kidney cancer. CDR3s include the opening cysteine and the closing phenylalanine or tryptophan. D genes are given only for firm matches.

v_call	j_call	cdr3_length	d_call	cdr3_aa
TRBV4-2	TRBJ2-5	15	TRBD2	CASSPSLAGVETQYF
TRBV6-5	TRBJ2-2	15	TRBD1	CASTPDRGDTGELFF
TRBV14	TRBJ2-3	16	TRBD2	CASSQGRREYTDTQYF
TRBV10-3	TRBJ1-6	14	-	CAISEGQYNSPLHF
TRBV15	TRBJ1-6	16	-	CATSRGLSGLESPLHF
TRBV30	TRBJ2-1	13	-	CAWSISSYNEQFF
TRBV30	TRBJ1-1	14	-	CAWRKARLGTEAFF
TRBV18	TRBJ1-4	17	-	CASSARRVQGHNEKLFF
TRBV6-5	TRBJ1-2	12	-	CASSTGPGGYTF
TRBV7-2	TRBJ2-1	15	-	CASSLSQGMWNEQFF
TRBV6-1	TRBJ1-1	11	-	CASSEEAGAFF
TRBV6-1	TRBJ2-7	12	-	CASPGQNYEQYF
TRBV5-4	TRBJ1-6	16	-	CASSLTAGSYNSPLHF
TRBV7-9	TRBJ2-3	15	-	CASSPDSANTDTQYF
TRBV28	TRBJ2-7	11	-	CASSLIGEQYF
TRBV6-5	TRBJ1-3	14	-	CASHTPGTGNTIYF
TRBV4-2	TRBJ1-2	15	TRBD1	CASSQLGQGLYGYTF
TRBV7-9	TRBJ1-4	15	TRBD1	CASSFTQQGNEKLFF
TRBV14	TRBJ2-7	14	-	CASSPQGISYEQYF
TRBV7-2	TRBJ2-2	15	-	CASSLFTPSTGELFF
TRBV10-3	TRBJ1-1	12	-	CAIGPSGAEAFF
TRBV19	TRBJ2-2	16	TRBD2	CASSSGLAEVTGELFF
TRBV5-4	TRBJ2-3	12	-	CASSSIAETQYF
TRBV6-6	TRBJ1-2	11	-	CASSYSKGYTF
TRBV19	TRBJ1-5	12	-	CASSISNQPQHF
TRBV20-1	TRBJ1-2	11	-	CSAAPRDGYTF
TRBV6-4	TRBJ2-1	14	-	CASRGTAPNNEQFF
TRBV7-9	TRBJ1-1	13	-	CASNLGSVTEAFF
TRBV19	TRBJ1-3	13	-	CASSIGSGNTIYF
TRBV30	TRBJ1-2	12	-	CAWSLNQEGYTF
TRBV5-1	TRBJ1-3	16	TRBD1	CASSLEKGAFGNTIYF
TRBV5-6	TRBJ2-2	15	-	CASSLRGLVTGELFF
TRBV7-2	TRBJ2-1	12	-	CASSFVLNEQFF
TRBV5-6	TRBJ1-2	16	TRBD1	CASSSSDRQGIYGYTF
TRBV7-9	TRBJ2-1	14	-	CASSLNSGASEQFF
TRBV18	TRBJ2-7	15	-	CASSFNSQRSSEQYF
TRBV29-1	TRBJ2-5	13	TRBD1	CSVEKGQGETQYF
TRBV2	TRBJ1-2	14	-	CASRISEAAYGYTF
TRBV7-2	TRBJ1-3	13	-	CASSPRNGNTIYF
TRBV6-1	TRBJ2-6	16	-	CASSEALYSGANVLTF
TRBV28	TRBJ2-6	12	-	CASSSGANVLTF
TRBV30	TRBJ1-3	18	-	CAWSVPFSRGLGGNTIYF
TRBV2	TRBJ2-1	16	TRBD2	CASSEPTSDAYNEQFF
TRBV7-3	TRBJ1-1	14	-	CASSAGMGATEAFF
TRBV7-3	TRBJ2-1	14	-	CASSLRPTSNEQFF
TRBV2	TRBJ2-7	15	-	CASGRGAGNAYEQYF
TRBV28	TRBJ1-2	14	TRBD1	CASSLGQGGNGYTF
TRBV6-5	TRBJ1-1	14	-	CASSYATGGTEAFF
TRBV29-1	TRBJ1-5	12	-	CSVGQGYQPQHF
TRBV30	TRBJ2-7	14	-	CAWSPLGPWYEQYF
TRBV18	TRBJ2-7	15	TRBD1	CASSPSQQGAGEQYF